Listed below are T cell receptor beta chains from one sample, sequenced in a study of cytomegalovirus exposure and HLA in healthy donors. Data came from immunoSEQ multiplex PCR; TCRdb stores just in-frame clones and leaves some out. The profile shows 120,000 to 150,000 clones, less than 65% of them singletons. What was sequenced was PBMCs. The receptor set was obtained from a woman in her thirties in good health and CMV-seropositive. The CDR3 runs from the conserved cysteine through the conserved F or W. A D gene is named only where the DNA matches it firmly. Rows give clone size only sometimes, using once, few, many, or a class for an expanded clone.

size: -; V: TRBV19; J: TRBJ2-4; D: -; CDR3: CASSITGLAKNIQYF; DNA: TGTGCCAGTAGTATAACAGGGCTAGCCAAAAACATTCAGTACTTC
size: -; V: TRBV6-6; J: TRBJ1-2; D: TRBD1; CDR3: CASSTRGQGASYGYTF; DNA: TGTGCCAGCAGCACCCGGGGACAGGGGGCATCCTATGGCTACACCTTC
size: -; V: TRBV9; J: TRBJ2-2; D: -; CDR3: CASSVDPAGNTGELFF; DNA: TGTGCCAGCAGCGTAGACCCCGCGGGGAACACCGGGGAGCTGTTTTTT
size: -; V: TRBV13; J: TRBJ2-7; D: -; CDR3: CASSLGTGTYEQYF; DNA: TGTGCCAGCAGCTTAGGCACAGGGACCTACGAGCAGTACTTC
size: few; V: TRBV6-5; J: TRBJ2-7; D: TRBD1; CDR3: CASRSPGQGSYEQYF; DNA: TGTGCCAGCAGATCACCGGGACAGGGGTCCTACGAGCAGTACTTC
size: -; V: TRBV20-1; J: TRBJ1-2; D: -; CDR3: CSAGGAGYTF; DNA: TGCAGTGCTGGGGGGGCGGGCTACACCTTC
size: -; V: TRBV18; J: TRBJ2-7; D: -; CDR3: CASSPGSLYEQYF; DNA: TGTGCCAGCTCACCGGGCAGCCTCTACGAGCAGTACTTC
size: -; V: TRBV7-9; J: TRBJ1-4; D: TRBD1; CDR3: CASSLGATGRNEKLFF; DNA: TGTGCCAGCAGCTTAGGGGCGACAGGGAGAAATGAAAAACTGTTTTTT
size: -; V: TRBV2; J: TRBJ1-5; D: TRBD1; CDR3: CASMITGGNQPQHF; DNA: TGTGCCAGCATGATAACAGGGGGCAATCAGCCCCAGCATTTT
size: once; V: TRBV5-4; J: TRBJ2-7; D: -; CDR3: CASSLGTEASEQYF; DNA: TGTGCCAGCAGCTTGGGGACGGAGGCTTCCGAGCAGTACTTC
size: -; V: TRBV6-1; J: TRBJ2-5; D: -; CDR3: CASSGQRLYQETQYF; DNA: TGTGCCAGCAGTGGACAGAGGTTGTACCAAGAGACCCAGTACTTC
size: few; V: TRBV7-6; J: TRBJ2-3; D: -; CDR3: CASSSRGGPRDTQYF; DNA: TGTGCCAGCAGCTCGCGGGGAGGCCCAAGGGATACGCAGTATTTT
size: once; V: TRBV14; J: TRBJ1-1; D: TRBD1; CDR3: CATAAGTGRLAAFF; DNA: TGTGCCACCGCCGCCGGGACAGGACGTCTTGCGGCTTTCTTT
size: -; V: TRBV19; J: TRBJ1-5; D: -; CDR3: CASKTEGDNQPQHF; DNA: TGTGCCAGCAAGACAGAAGGCGACAATCAGCCCCAGCATTTT
size: -; V: TRBV7-7; J: TRBJ2-2; D: -; CDR3: CASSLARAGELFF; DNA: TGTGCCAGCAGCTTAGCCCGGGCCGGGGAGCTGTTTTTT
size: -; V: TRBV5-1; J: TRBJ1-2; D: TRBD1; CDR3: CASSFGTGVFGYTF; DNA: TGCGCCAGCAGCTTTGGGACAGGGGTGTTTGGCTACACCTTC
size: few; V: TRBV5-5; J: TRBJ1-4; D: TRBD1; CDR3: CASSFSWDRGFPGGKLFF; DNA: TGTGCCAGCAGCTTTTCTTGGGACAGGGGGTTTCCCGGGGGAAAACTGTTTTTT
size: few; V: TRBV5-1; J: TRBJ2-3; D: -; CDR3: CASSLTLGGASDTQYF; DNA: TGCGCCAGCAGCCTCACCTTAGGGGGGGCGTCAGATACGCAGTATTTT
size: -; V: TRBV10-3; J: TRBJ2-1; D: -; CDR3: CAISESTGANYNEQFF; DNA: TGTGCCATCAGTGAGTCAACGGGAGCGAACTACAATGAGCAGTTCTTC
size: -; V: TRBV28; J: TRBJ2-7; D: TRBD1; CDR3: CASRPIPSGTDYEQYF; DNA: TGTGCCAGCAGACCCATCCCCTCCGGGACAGACTACGAGCAGTACTTC
size: -; V: TRBV30; J: TRBJ1-5; D: TRBD1; CDR3: CAWSGTGIRQPQHF; DNA: TGTGCCTGGAGTGGGACAGGGATTCGTCAGCCCCAGCATTTT
size: -; V: TRBV29-1; J: TRBJ1-1; D: TRBD1; CDR3: CSAGLGDRLNTEAFF; DNA: TGCAGCGCCGGGTTGGGGGACAGACTGAACACTGAAGCTTTCTTT
size: few; V: TRBV9; J: TRBJ1-1; D: -; CDR3: CASSVVWRNTEAFF; DNA: TGTGCCAGCAGCGTAGTTTGGAGGAACACTGAAGCTTTCTTT
size: -; V: TRBV27; J: TRBJ2-7; D: TRBD2; CDR3: CASKGTSGSFHEQYF; DNA: TGTGCCAGCAAAGGGACTAGCGGGAGTTTCCACGAGCAGTACTTC
size: -; V: TRBV21-1; J: TRBJ2-5; D: -; CDR3: CANPGRVKETQYF; DNA: TGTGCCAACCCGGGCAGGGTAAAAGAGACCCAGTACTTC
size: -; V: TRBV28; J: TRBJ1-3; D: TRBD1; CDR3: CASRLGRGTGGSTIYF; DNA: TGTGCCAGCAGATTGGGCCGCGGGACAGGGGGCAGCACCATATATTTT
size: few; V: TRBV5-1; J: TRBJ2-3; D: TRBD2; CDR3: CASSSTAGRTDTQYF; DNA: TGCGCCAGCAGCTCCACAGCGGGGCGCACAGATACGCAGTATTTT
size: -; V: TRBV5-6; J: TRBJ2-1; D: -; CDR3: CASSLANGLDYDEQFF; DNA: TGTGCCAGCAGCTTGGCCAATGGTCTGGACTACGATGAGCAGTTCTTC
size: -; V: TRBV27; J: TRBJ2-1; D: -; CDR3: CASSWANLDYNEQFF; DNA: TGTGCCAGCAGTTGGGCTAACTTGGATTACAATGAGCAGTTCTTC
size: -; V: TRBV6-5; J: TRBJ2-7; D: TRBD2; CDR3: CASRRTSGSYEQYF; DNA: TGTGCCAGCAGGAGGACTAGCGGGAGCTACGAGCAGTACTTC
size: -; V: TRBV21-1; J: TRBJ2-7; D: -; CDR3: CASSTSGERDDTYEQYF; DNA: TGTGCCAGCAGCACAAGCGGGGAGAGGGATGATACCTACGAGCAGTACTTC
size: few; V: TRBV6-5; J: TRBJ2-1; D: TRBD2; CDR3: CASSYGLAGTGEQFF; DNA: TGTGCCAGCAGTTATGGACTAGCGGGGACGGGTGAGCAGTTCTTC
size: -; V: TRBV5-1; J: TRBJ1-1; D: -; CDR3: CASSSPTTPNTEAFF; DNA: TGCGCCAGCAGTTCCCCAACTACACCTAACACTGAAGCTTTCTTT
size: -; V: TRBV7-7; J: TRBJ2-1; D: TRBD2; CDR3: CASSLNSGGIDEQFF; DNA: TGTGCTAGCAGCTTAAATAGCGGGGGGATAGATGAGCAGTTCTTC
size: few; V: TRBV5-4; J: TRBJ2-7; D: -; CDR3: CASSSPPSGAPYEQYF; DNA: TGTGCCAGCAGCTCCCCGCCCTCGGGAGCCCCCTACGAGCAGTACTTC
size: -; V: TRBV18; J: TRBJ2-7; D: -; CDR3: CASSPKLYEQYF; DNA: TGTGCCAGCTCACCAAAGCTCTACGAGCAGTACTTC
size: -; V: TRBV5-1; J: TRBJ2-7; D: -; CDR3: CASSLLSEQYF; DNA: TGCGCCAGCAGCTTGTTGTCTGAGCAGTACTTC
size: -; V: TRBV10-3; J: TRBJ2-7; D: TRBD1; CDR3: CAISEKDRSSYEQYF; DNA: TGTGCCATCAGTGAAAAGGACAGGAGCTCCTACGAGCAGTACTTC
size: few; V: TRBV10-1; J: TRBJ2-2; D: TRBD2; CDR3: CASRVSGRAPGELFF; DNA: TGCGCCAGCAGGGTGAGCGGGAGGGCCCCCGGGGAGCTGTTTTTT
size: -; V: TRBV4-1; J: TRBJ1-2; D: -; CDR3: CASTSNAPGGRDGYTF; DNA: TGCGCCAGCACCTCAAACGCCCCGGGGGGCAGGGATGGCTACACCTTC
size: -; V: TRBV15; J: TRBJ2-4; D: -; CDR3: CATSSREAKNIQYF; DNA: TGTGCCACCAGCAGCAGGGAAGCCAAAAACATTCAGTACTTC
size: -; V: TRBV5-4; J: TRBJ1-2; D: TRBD1; CDR3: CASAGTGGLTYGYTF; DNA: TGTGCCAGTGCCGGGACAGGGGGACTTACTTATGGCTACACCTTC
size: -; V: TRBV7-9; J: TRBJ1-1; D: -; CDR3: CSSSTVTGTAFF; DNA: TGTTCCAGCAGTACCGTCACAGGCACGGCTTTCTTT
size: -; V: TRBV25-1; J: TRBJ1-2; D: -; CDR3: CASSPSGGGGYTF; DNA: TGTGCCAGCAGTCCCTCGGGGGGCGGTGGCTACACCTTC
size: few; V: TRBV11-3; J: TRBJ1-1; D: -; CDR3: CASSLGGEHTEAFF; DNA: TGTGCCAGCAGCTTAGGGGGGGAACACACTGAAGCTTTCTTT
size: -; V: TRBV6-1; J: TRBJ2-7; D: TRBD2; CDR3: CASSEPAGGYGPISYEQYF; DNA: TGTGCCAGCAGTGAACCGGCGGGGGGATATGGCCCTATATCCTACGAGCAGTACTTC
size: few; V: TRBV10-1; J: TRBJ1-1; D: -; CDR3: CASRHLLNTEAFF; DNA: TGCGCCAGCCGCCACTTGTTGAACACTGAAGCTTTCTTT